This is a list of T cell receptor beta chains from one sample in a study of shared clonotypes between healthy human individuals. Method: immunoSEQ multiplex PCR; TCRdb's copy keeps in-frame clones and lacks some. The table includes a few million clones, 90% to 95% detected once. Sequenced: naive CD4+ T cells sorted from blood. These receptors were taken from a man between 18 and 29 years old in good health. CDR3s include the opening cysteine and the closing phenylalanine or tryptophan. A D gene is named only where the DNA matches it firmly. Clone size is not always given. Where it is, it says once, few, many or a class for expanded clones.

>.|TRBJ2-7|once|TRBV6-1
TGTGCCAGCAGTACAACTGGGGCGTCCTACGAGCAGTACTTC
CASSTTGASYEQYF
>.|TRBJ1-1|once|TRBV6-6
TGTGCCAGCAGTACCCAGAGCACTGAAGCTTTCTTT
CASSTQSTEAFF
>TRBD1|TRBJ2-7|.|TRBV12-5
TGTGCTAGTGCCCTTGAAGCAGGGGGCTCCTACGAGCAGTACTTC
CASALEAGGSYEQYF
>TRBD1|TRBJ2-7|.|TRBV4-3
TGCGCCAGCAGCCAAGATCCCTGGACAGGCATCTACGAGCAGTACTTC
CASSQDPWTGIYEQYF
>.|TRBJ1-2|.|TRBV6-5
TGTGCCAGCAGTTACTCACAATGGGCCTCCTATGGCTACACCTTC
CASSYSQWASYGYTF
>.|TRBJ1-5|few|TRBV6-6
TGTGCCAGCAGGGCCGGGGCGACAAATCAGCCCCAGCATTTT
CASRAGATNQPQHF
>.|TRBJ2-7|once|TRBV29-1
TGCAGCGTCATCCTTTCGACCTACGAGCAGTACTTC
CSVILSTYEQYF
>.|TRBJ2-6|.|TRBV19
TGTGCCAGTAGCCAGGGAGACTCTGGGGCCAACGTCCTGACTTTC
CASSQGDSGANVLTF
>TRBD1|TRBJ2-7|.|TRBV7-9
TGTGCCAGCAGCTTAGACTACAGGGGTAAGGTTCTCGAGCAGTACTTC
CASSLDYRGKVLEQYF
>.|TRBJ1-1|.|TRBV11-2
TGTGCCAGCAGCTTAGTAGGCCTTTCTAGCACTGAAGCTTTCTTT
CASSLVGLSSTEAFF
>TRBD1|TRBJ1-4|.|TRBV7-9
TGTGCCAGCAGCTTTACAGGGGGCCCTAGAGAAAAACTGTTTTTT
CASSFTGGPREKLFF
>.|TRBJ1-4|.|TRBV5-1
TGCGCCAGCAGCCCCGAGACAAAAAAACTGTTTTTT
CASSPETKKLFF
>.|TRBJ2-2|.|TRBV13
TGTGCCAGCAGCGTTCGACGGACCGGGGAGCTGTTTTTT
CASSVRRTGELFF
>TRBD1|TRBJ1-6|.|TRBV6-5
TGTGCCAGCAGTAGACCCGGGACAGGGGATTCACCCCTCCACTTT
CASSRPGTGDSPLHF
>.|TRBJ2-7|once|TRBV7-9
TGTGCCAGCAGCGAGGTACTCTACGAGCAGTACTTC
CASSEVLYEQYF
>.|TRBJ2-1|.|TRBV2
TGTGCCAGCAGTAGTTACTCTGAGCAGTTCTTC
CASSSYSEQFF
>.|TRBJ2-5|once|TRBV4-1
TGCGCCAGCAGCCAAGATGCTATGACTAGACAAGAGACCCAGTACTTC
CASSQDAMTRQETQYF
>TRBD2|TRBJ2-2|once|TRBV19
TGTGCCAGTAGTCCGGCTAGCGGACCTCTCGGGGAGCTGTTTTTT
CASSPASGPLGELFF
>.|TRBJ1-1|.|TRBV28
TGTGCCAGCAGTCGACCGGGACGGCCTGAAGCTTTCTTT
CASSRPGRPEAFF
>.|TRBJ2-5|.|TRBV6-1
TGTGCCAGTGCAGAGAACCAAGAGACCCAGTACTTC
CASAENQETQYF
>.|TRBJ1-2|.|TRBV6-1
TGTGCCAGCAGTGAAGCGCTGAGGGGGGCTAACTATGGCTACACCTTC
CASSEALRGANYGYTF
>.|TRBJ2-2|.|TRBV21-1
TGTGCCAGCAGCAGGGTGGCGGAGGATAACACCGGGGAGCTGTTTTTT
CASSRVAEDNTGELFF
>TRBD2|TRBJ2-3|.|TRBV12-5
TGTGCTAGTGGTTTGAGACCAGCGGGAGGCACAGATACGCAGTATTTT
CASGLRPAGGTDTQYF
>TRBD1|TRBJ2-2|.|TRBV19
TGTGCCAGTTCACAGGGGGCGACCGGGGAGCTGTTTTTT
CASSQGATGELFF
>TRBD2|TRBJ2-3|.|TRBV11-2
TGTGCCAGCAGCCTACTCCCGGGGGGGATCACAGATACGCAGTATTTT
CASSLLPGGITDTQYF
>TRBD1|TRBJ1-1|.|TRBV7-9
TGTGCCAGCAGTCCACTGAGGCTTACAGGGGGCGCGGGGAACACTGAAGCTTTCTTT
CASSPLRLTGGAGNTEAFF
>.|TRBJ2-2|.|TRBV15
TGTGCCACCAAGAGGGAGGGGGCGAACACCGGGGAGCTGTTTTTT
CATKREGANTGELFF
>.|TRBJ1-3|once|TRBV29-1
TGCAGCGTTGAAGTTCCCCATCTGAGCTCTGGAAACACCATATATTTT
CSVEVPHLSSGNTIYF
>.|TRBJ1-4|.|TRBV7-9
TGTGCCAGCAGCTTAACCGAGACCCTCCTCGGGGAAAAACTGTTTTTT
CASSLTETLLGEKLFF
>.|TRBJ1-1|.|TRBV7-9
TGTGCCAGCAGCTTAGGGTGGACCCCGGACACTGAAGCTTTCTTT
CASSLGWTPDTEAFF
>.|TRBJ1-1|.|TRBV6-5
TGTGCCAGCAGTTACTCGACTCAGGGGACCACTGAAGCTTTCTTT
CASSYSTQGTTEAFF
>.|TRBJ2-5|.|TRBV29-1
TGCAGCGGTGGACTGCTGAATGGGGAGACCCAGTACTTC
CSGGLLNGETQYF
>.|TRBJ2-5|.|TRBV5-4
TGTGCCAGCAGCTGGAGGGACAATGAAGAGACCCAGTACTTC
CASSWRDNEETQYF
>.|TRBJ2-7|.|TRBV11-2
TGTGCCAGCAGCTTAGATCGACCTAGCGTTTCCTACGAGCAGTACTTC
CASSLDRPSVSYEQYF
>TRBD1|TRBJ2-5|.|TRBV7-2
TGTGCCAGCAGCCGCGGACAGGGGGTTGGAGAGACCCAGTACTTC
CASSRGQGVGETQYF
>.|TRBJ2-7|.|TRBV5-3
TGTGCCAGCCATTGGGGTGGGAGGAGTTACGAGCAGTACTTC
CASHWGGRSYEQYF
>TRBD1|TRBJ1-4|once|TRBV7-8
TGTGCCAGCAGCTTCCTCCAGGGGGCAGTGGCTGAAAAACTGTTTTTT
CASSFLQGAVAEKLFF
>TRBD1|TRBJ2-1|.|TRBV5-1
TGCGCCAGCAGCTTGGCCCGCGACAGGGGAAATGAGCAGTTCTTC
CASSLARDRGNEQFF
>.|TRBJ1-1|.|TRBV5-1
TGCGCCAGCAGCCCGGAGCGGGCCCCGAACACTGAAGCTTTCTTT
CASSPERAPNTEAFF
>TRBD1|TRBJ1-1|few|TRBV10-1
TGCGCCAGCAGTGGACAGGGTCACACTGAAGCTTTCTTT
CASSGQGHTEAFF